Each of the 32 T cell receptor beta chains below was sequenced from the same sample in a study of control samples from healthy donors and cancer patients (TCRdb year 2020). The method was the immunoSEQ multiplex PCR assay. In TCRdb, the immuneACCESS table is reduced to in-frame sequences with V and J assigned. These tables do not hold every clone; where another copy was compared, an unresolved V gene accounts for under half, and the others remain unexplained. A total of about 88,000 clones appear in this sample, 85% to 95% of them only once. The ten most abundant clones make up less than 10% of the sample. Sequencing was carried out using blood. Receptors originate from a man aged 18 to 29 in good health.

The CDR3 spells CASSPYQGGGTGELFF. CDR3 DNA: TGCGCCAGCAGCCCCTACCAAGGGGGCGGGACCGGGGAGCTGTTTTTT. V and J are TRBV4-1 and TRBJ2-2, with TRBD1 matching over 7 bases. After removal of 4 bases from V and 5 bases from J, the junction contained 10 bases not matched to a gene. The CDR3 extends over 16 amino acids. Germline loops: CDR1 MGHRA, CDR2 YSYEKL.

J is TRBJ2-3 and V is TRBV4-2; 7 nucleotides line up with TRBD2. The CDR3 is 15 amino acids. The junction had 0 bases not matched to a gene; V was cut back by 0 bases and J by 0 bases. Germline V gene sequence: CDR1 LGHNA, CDR2 YNFKEQ. This CDR3 reads CASSQDSGSTDTQYF. The CDR3 nucleotides are TGTGCCAGCAGCCAAGATAGCGGGAGCACAGATACGCAGTATTTT.

The chain has TRBV5-4 and TRBJ1-4; D ambiguous. CDR1 and CDR2 from the germline V gene are SGHNT and YYREEE (reference sequence). The V end lost 5 bases, the J end lost 10 bases, and 9 bases lay between the germline ends. The CDR3 is made up of 11 amino acids. CDR3 DNA sequence: TGTGCCAGCAGTCAAAGAGGAAAACTGTTTTTT. It translates to CASSQRGKLFF.

This chain joins TRBV6-5 and TRBJ1-1, with a possible D match to TRBD1 (5 bases). V was cut by 2 bases and J by 3 bases, with 7 bases left in between. The CDR3 is 13 amino acids. Germline V gene lookup returns CDR1 MNHEY and CDR2 SVGAGI. The CDR3 reads CASSYRGDTEAFF. The CDR3 bases are TGTGCCAGCAGTTACAGGGGAGACACTGAAGCTTTCTTT.

The chain has TRBV4-2 and TRBJ2-2, with D uncertain. Between the trimmed V and J ends, which lost 0 bases and 6 bases, there was a span of 11 bases. Germline lookup yields CDR1 LGHNA and CDR2 YNFKEQ. The CDR3 consists of 15 residues. CDR3 in amino acids: CASSQESDRSGELFF. In nucleotides, the CDR3 is TGTGCCAGCAGCCAAGAGTCGGATAGGTCCGGGGAGCTGTTTTTT.

The chain employs TRBV6-5 and TRBJ1-1, with D possibly matching TRBD1 (5 bases). Germline CDR1 MNHEY, CDR2 SVGAGI. CDR3 length: 13 residues. V was trimmed by 7 bases and J by 6 bases, leaving 15 bases between them. The CDR3 region is CASNPGSGAEAFF. The DNA of the CDR3 is TGTGCCAGCAATCCAGGGTCTGGCGCTGAAGCTTTCTTT.

The rearrangement uses TRBV19 and TRBJ2-7; D assignment may be TRBD1 or TRBD2 (5 bases each). The CDR3 covers 14 residues. Per the germline V gene, CDR1 is LNHDA and CDR2 is SQIVND (reference sequence). Trimming shortened V by 1 base and J by 2 bases, and 9 bases separated the two germline ends. In DNA form, the CDR3 reads TGTGCCAGTAGTATAGGGGACGGAACCTACGAGCAGTACTTC. Protein sequence: CASSIGDGTYEQYF.

This chain connects TRBV5-6 to TRBJ2-7; no clear D gene. The V gene lost 0 bases and the J gene lost 9 bases, with 13 bases spanning the gap. Germline V gene sequence: CDR1 SGHDT, CDR2 YYEEEE. This CDR3 is built from 13 residues. The CDR3: CASSLGGIIWQYF. CDR3 bases: TGTGCCAGCAGCTTGGGGGGAATAATTTGGCAGTACTTC.

The table lists this clone with a count of one. V gene TRBV27 combines with J gene TRBJ1-2, with D possibly matching TRBD1 (5 bases). The CDR3 totals 13 residues. The germline V and J ends were trimmed by 5 bases and 5 bases, with 12 bases remaining between them. CDR1 is MNHEY, CDR2 SMNVEV, per germline (reference sequence). The CDR3 spells CASSGGWAYGYTF. CDR3 DNA sequence: TGTGCCAGCAGTGGGGGGTGGGCATATGGCTACACCTTC.

The V gene is TRBV4-3, the J gene TRBJ1-6; D uncertain. The CDR3 spans 14 residues. CDR1 is LGHNA and CDR2 is YSLEER in the germline V gene. V shed 0 bases and J shed 10 bases, with 10 bases lying between them. DNA for the CDR3: TGCGCCAGCAGCCAAGATTTGTCGGGCTCACCCCTCCACTTT. Translation gives CASSQDLSGSPLHF.

This chain uses TRBV9 with TRBJ1-2; 7 nucleotides align to TRBD1. The CDR3 runs to 12 residues. Losses at the gene ends were 8 bases for V and 4 bases for J; bases not matched to a gene: 5. In germline, CDR1 is SGDLS, CDR2 YYNGEE. The CDR3 DNA is TGTGCCAGTCAACAGGGGACCTATGGCTACACCTTC. Its translation is CASQQGTYGYTF. Supplemented by reference TRBV9 and TRBJ1-2, the full variable domain reads DSGVTQTPKHLITATGQRVTLRCSPRSGDLSVYWYQQSLDQGLQFLIQYYNGEERAKGNILERFSAQQFPDLHSELNLSSLELGDSALYFCASQQGTYGYTFGSGTRLTVV.

The V call is TRBV3-1 (or the pseudogene TRBV3-2), the J call TRBJ2-3, with TRBD1 matching over 9 bases. The V gene end was trimmed by 5 bases and the J gene end by 0 bases; junction bases not matched to a gene: 3. The CDR3 totals 15 residues. The germline CDR1 and CDR2 sequences are LGHDT and YNNKEL (reference sequence). The CDR3 is CASSGQGTSTDTQYF. The CDR3 region has the DNA TGTGCCAGCAGCGGACAGGGGACTAGCACAGATACGCAGTATTTT.

The rearrangement joins TRBV5-1 to TRBJ2-1, with no clear D. CDR3 size: 15 residues. Germline values: CDR1 SGHRS, CDR2 YFSETQ. The V end was cut by 3 bases, the J end by 4 bases, with 14 bases between. The CDR3 protein is CASSSGPLGYNEQFF. The CDR3, as DNA: TGCGCCAGCAGCTCCGGCCCGCTCGGGTACAATGAGCAGTTCTTC.

This clone was observed a handful of times. This sequence joins TRBV12-3 or TRBV12-4 and TRBJ2-1; D might be TRBD2 (5 bases). Trimming stripped 3 bases from V and 8 bases from J, with 11 bases between. This CDR3 region has 13 residues. The CDR3 reads CASSFGEGHEQFF. CDR3 coding DNA: TGTGCCAGCAGTTTCGGAGAGGGCCATGAGCAGTTCTTC.

The V call is TRBV5-1, the J call TRBJ1-4; D is possibly TRBD1 (6 bases). The CDR3 loop spans 15 amino acids. Trimming cost V 0 bases and J 7 bases, with 13 bases left between them. From germline, CDR1 is SGHRS and CDR2 YFSETQ. CDR3 DNA sequence: TGCGCCAGCAGCTTGGCCGAGAGACAGGTTGAAAAACTGTTTTTT. It codes for CASSLAERQVEKLFF. The full variable domain, rest sourced from reference TRBV5-1 and TRBJ1-4, is KAGVTQTPRYLIKTRGQQVTLSCSPISGHRSVSWYQQTPGQGLQFLFEYFSETQRNKGNFPGRFSGRQFSNSRSEMNVSTLELGDSALYLCASSLAERQVEKLFFGSGTQLSVL.

This clone occurred once. The chain uses TRBV6-6 and TRBJ1-1, with a weak D call TRBD1 (5 bases). Germline V gene data show CDR1 as MNHNY and CDR2 as SVGAGI (reference sequence). This CDR3 is built from 15 residues. V was shortened by 0 bases and J by 0 bases, with 8 bases between the two germline ends. The CDR3 here is CASSYSGGLNTEAFF. CDR3 coding DNA: TGTGCCAGCAGTTACTCGGGGGGTTTGAACACTGAAGCTTTCTTT.

The chain links TRBV19 to TRBJ1-2; D may be TRBD1 (6 bases). Trimming removed 8 bases at V and 5 bases at J, with 12 bases between. The CDR3 contains 12 residues. Germline assignment: CDR1 LNHDA and CDR2 SQIVND (reference sequence). In nucleotides, the CDR3 is TGTGCCAGTGGCTACACAGGGTATGGCTACACCTTC. Its protein is CASGYTGYGYTF.

The chain combines TRBV6-4 with TRBJ1-2, with unresolved D. Trimming left V 0 bases short and J 6 bases short, with 8 bases between. The germline V gene has CDR1 MRHNA and CDR2 SNTAGT. This CDR3 spans 13 amino acids. The CDR3 nucleotides are TGTGCCAGCAGTGACTCGAACAAGGATGGCTACACCTTC. Encoded protein: CASSDSNKDGYTF.

The gene calls are TRBV4-3 and TRBJ2-2, with D possibly TRBD2 on 6 matching bases. V lost 0 bases to trimming and J lost 0 bases, with 14 bases between them. Per the germline V gene, CDR1 is LGHNA and CDR2 is YSLEER. The CDR3 has 18 residues. The CDR3 DNA follows: TGCGCCAGCAGCCAAGACAGGTTCGGCGGGACGAACACCGGGGAGCTGTTTTTT. Residues: CASSQDRFGGTNTGELFF.

The chain combines TRBV19 with TRBJ1-5; D is unclear. Trimming took 0 bases from V and 0 from J, leaving 9 bases between them. Germline lookup yields CDR1 LNHDA and CDR2 SQIVND (reference sequence). The CDR3 runs to 16 residues. The CDR3 protein is CASSIEGGYSNQPQHF. DNA of the CDR3: TGTGCCAGTAGTATAGAAGGCGGTTATAGCAATCAGCCCCAGCATTTT.

The chain recombines TRBV5-1 with TRBJ1-1; TRBD1 agrees at 7 bases. The CDR3 covers 14 residues. The trim removed 3 bases at V and 1 base at J, leaving 3 bases unmatched. Germline V gives CDR1 SGHRS, CDR2 YFSETQ. CDR3 sequence reads: CASSWTGGNTEAFF. The CDR3 bases are TGCGCCAGCAGCTGGACAGGTGGGAACACTGAAGCTTTCTTT.

The J gene is TRBJ2-1, the V gene TRBV4-1; 10 nucleotides agree with TRBD2. The CDR3 spans 14 residues. The J segment lost 5 bases and the V segment lost 6 bases, leaving 4 bases of the junction unmatched. Germline CDR1 is MGHRA and CDR2 is YSYEKL. CDR3 loop: CASRLGLADNEQFF. CDR3 in DNA: TGCGCCAGCAGGCTCGGACTAGCGGACAATGAGCAGTTCTTC.

The gene calls are TRBV5-1 and TRBJ1-2, with no clear D. The V and J ends lost 0 bases and 8 bases respectively, with 8 bases between them. CDR1 and CDR2 from the germline V gene are SGHRS and YFSETQ. This CDR3 comprises 12 residues. CDR3 sequence: CASSLASGGYTF. The DNA of the CDR3 is TGCGCCAGCAGCTTGGCCTCGGGGGGCTACACCTTC. The variable domain in full, with the rest retrieved from reference TRBV5-1 and TRBJ1-2, is KAGVTQTPRYLIKTRGQQVTLSCSPISGHRSVSWYQQTPGQGLQFLFEYFSETQRNKGNFPGRFSGRQFSNSRSEMNVSTLELGDSALYLCASSLASGGYTFGSGTRLTVV.

This clone was recorded once. V and J are TRBV16 and TRBJ2-7, with D unresolved. Per the germline V gene, CDR1 is KGHSY and CDR2 is FQNENV. CDR3 length equals 15 residues. The germline V and J ends were trimmed by 0 bases and 5 bases, with 14 bases remaining between them. The CDR3 DNA follows: TGTGCCAGCAGCCAATCCACAGTGAGTACCCACGAGCAGTACTTC. This translates into CASSQSTVSTHEQYF.

CDR3 in DNA: TGTGCCAGCAGCTTTACAGATTCCTATGGCTACACCTTC. Translating it yields CASSFTDSYGYTF. This chain connects TRBV7-9 to TRBJ1-2, with D hard to call. The germline V and J ends were trimmed by 3 bases and 4 bases, with 9 bases remaining between them. CDR1 is SEHNR and CDR2 is FQNEAQ in the germline V gene (reference sequence). This CDR3 has 13 amino acids.

The CDR3, as DNA: TGTGCCACCAGCACCGCAGGGGTCGAGTCGGGTGGCTACACCTTC. Its translation is CATSTAGVESGGYTF. V is TRBV15 and J is TRBJ1-2; TRBD1 might be the D (6 bases). Trimming left V 4 bases short and J 7 bases short, with 19 bases between. CDR3 length equals 15 residues. Looked up from germline, CDR1 is LNHNV and CDR2 is YYDKDF (reference sequence).

This chain connects TRBV14 to TRBJ2-5; weak D call: TRBD2 (5 bases). The V end was cut by 5 bases, the J end by 2 bases, with 15 bases between. Germline lookup yields CDR1 SGHDN and CDR2 FVKESK. The CDR3 contains 15 residues. The CDR3 protein is CASSGGRILQETQYF. The CDR3 DNA sequence: TGTGCCAGCAGCGGCGGGCGGATACTACAAGAGACCCAGTACTTC.

This clone was seen more than once but under ten times. The chain is built from TRBV10-2 and TRBJ2-5; the D is unclear. The CDR3 contains 13 residues. The V and J ends lost 2 bases and 1 base respectively, with 5 bases between them. CDR1 and CDR2 from the germline V gene are WSHSY and SAAADI. CDR3 amino acids: CASSEGAQETQYF. In nucleotides, the CDR3 is TGCGCCAGCAGTGAGGGTGCCCAAGAGACCCAGTACTTC.

V usage is TRBV7-6 and J usage is TRBJ1-1; D not resolved. Per germline, CDR1 SGHVS and CDR2 FNYEAQ. Trimming removed 1 base at V and 0 bases at J, with 9 bases between. The CDR3 runs 15 residues. Here the CDR3 reads CASSLGVAVNTEAFF. Written as DNA, the CDR3 is TGTGCCAGCAGCTTAGGCGTTGCGGTGAACACTGAAGCTTTCTTT.

This chain links TRBV5-4 with TRBJ2-1, with D possibly TRBD2 on 6 matching bases. Germline V gives CDR1 SGHNT, CDR2 YYREEE (reference sequence). CDR3 length: 12 residues. With 3 bases removed from V and 6 bases from J, the gap between germline ends came to 7 bases. The CDR3 reads CASSSGGNEQFF. CDR3 DNA: TGTGCCAGCAGCTCCGGGGGCAATGAGCAGTTCTTC.

The gene calls are TRBV5-4 and TRBJ2-3; D ambiguous. V was trimmed by 2 bases and J by 6 bases, leaving 10 bases between them. Germline V gene sequence: CDR1 SGHNT, CDR2 YYREEE (reference sequence). The length of the CDR3 is 13 residues. The CDR3 sequence: CASSFGLWDTQYF. CDR3 in DNA: TGTGCCAGCAGCTTCGGGTTATGGGATACGCAGTATTTT.

The genes are TRBV5-5 and TRBJ1-1; D not resolved. The V gene's germline CDR1 is SGHKS and CDR2 YYEKEE (reference sequence). V lost 0 bases to trimming and J lost 1 base, with 10 bases between them. CDR3 size: 15 residues. The CDR3, as DNA: TGTGCCAGCAGCTTGGCCCCAGCGGCGAACACTGAAGCTTTCTTT. Translating gives CASSLAPAANTEAFF.